The clone carrying this T cell receptor beta chain has just a few counts. The antigen remains undetermined. Primers: 60 Vbeta forward and 13 Jbeta reverse. Generated by immunoSEQ multiplex PCR, the TCRdb table keeps only in-frame clones and is missing some. The data hold more than 85,000 clones, with around 10% observed a single time. The entry originates in a study of cytomegalovirus exposure and HLA in healthy donors. Study conclusions and caveats: A highly shared variant cluster was judged a likely technical artifact. Using a false discovery rate of 0.05, a later analysis showed that roughly 16,000 TCR beta sequences were associated with HLA alleles. A later analysis reported that several of the most significant clusters appeared to be linked to common viral pathogens, among them Epstein-Barr virus.

The V end was cut by 5 bases, the J end by 1 base, with 11 bases between. From germline, CDR1 is GTSNPN and CDR2 SVGIG (reference sequence). The CDR3 totals 13 residues. The sequenced material came from PBMCs. The receptor's source is a man aged 50 to 60 in good health and CMV-seropositive. The chain has TRBV30 and TRBJ1-1; no definite D call. CDR3 in DNA: TGTGCCTGGGGCGGGCGGTCGAACACTGAAGCTTTCTTT. It yields the protein CAWGGRSNTEAFF.